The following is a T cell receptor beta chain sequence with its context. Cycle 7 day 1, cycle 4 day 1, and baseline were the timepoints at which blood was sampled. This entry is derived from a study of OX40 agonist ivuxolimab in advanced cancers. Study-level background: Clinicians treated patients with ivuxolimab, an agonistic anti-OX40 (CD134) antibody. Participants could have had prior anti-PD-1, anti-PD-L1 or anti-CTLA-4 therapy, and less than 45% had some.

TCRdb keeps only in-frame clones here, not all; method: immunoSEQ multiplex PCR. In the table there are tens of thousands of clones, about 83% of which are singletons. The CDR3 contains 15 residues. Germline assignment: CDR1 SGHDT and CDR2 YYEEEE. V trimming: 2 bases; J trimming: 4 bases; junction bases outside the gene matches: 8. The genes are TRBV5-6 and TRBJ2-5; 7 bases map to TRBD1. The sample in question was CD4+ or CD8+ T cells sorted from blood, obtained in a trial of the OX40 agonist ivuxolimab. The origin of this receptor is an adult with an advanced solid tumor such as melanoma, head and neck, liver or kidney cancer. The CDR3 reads CASSLGRGMGETQYF. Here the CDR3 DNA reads TGTGCCAGCAGCTTAGGCAGGGGGATGGGAGAGACCCAGTACTTC.